This T cell receptor (beta chain) was documented in a study of T cell changes during pregnancy in multiple sclerosis. The repertoire was sequenced with immunoSEQ multiplex PCR; TCRdb's copy has only in-frame clones and lacks some. The top ten hold roughly 0.69% of the sample, which has about 42,000 clones, about 90% seen once. V lost 5 bases and J 8 bases, leaving 16 bases between the germline ends. The CDR3 is 14 amino acids. Germline V gene lookup returns CDR1 SEHNR and CDR2 FQNEAQ (reference sequence). The sequence was collected from a female donor with multiple sclerosis, enrolled in a pregnancy study. The source material was CD4+ T cells from peripheral blood mononuclear cells, sampled before pregnancy. The rearrangement joins TRBV7-9 to TRBJ2-1; possible D gene TRBD2, 6 bases. The CDR3 here is CASSRSGGGHEQFF. In DNA form, the CDR3 reads TGTGCCAGCAGCCGTTCCGGGGGAGGCCATGAGCAGTTCTTC.